This is a list of T cell receptor beta chains from one sample in a study of blood T cell repertoires in COVID-19. TCRdb's copy holds only in-frame clones and misses some; the assay was immunoSEQ multiplex PCR. The sample records fewer than 350,000 clones, more than 70% being singletons. Sequenced: PBMCs or T cells enriched from blood (not recorded which). These receptors all stem from a woman aged 60-75 years in a cohort exposed to, infected with or recovered from COVID-19 (not recorded which). Each CDR3 is given with its conserved first and last residue. D genes are given only for firm matches. The size entry is marked missing in some rows and otherwise reads once, few, many or a size class.

j_gene | v_gene | d_gene | abundance | CDR3nt | CDR3aa
TRBJ1-3 | TRBV5-6 | . | . | TGTGCCAGCAGCTTGGCCAAGGGGACTGGAAACACCATATATTTT | CASSLAKGTGNTIYF
TRBJ2-1 | TRBV27 | . | . | TGTGCCAGCAGTCCCGTTAGCAATGAGCAGTTCTTC | CASSPVSNEQFF
TRBJ2-7 | TRBV7-2 | . | . | TGTGCCAGCAGCTTAGGGGCGGGCACCCTAGGCGAGCAGTACTTC | CASSLGAGTLGEQYF
TRBJ2-5 | TRBV12-2 | . | . | TGTGCAAGTCGCTGCCCCACTACAGGGGGTAACCAAGAGACCCAGTACTTC | CASRCPTTGGNQETQYF
TRBJ2-1 | TRBV7-9 | TRBD1 | . | TGTGCCAGCACCCTAGGCGGGACAGGGCGCTCTGAGCAGTTCTTC | CASTLGGTGRSEQFF
TRBJ1-2 | TRBV2 | TRBD1 | . | TGTGCCAGCAGTGCCAGGGGGCAAGGCTACACCTTC | CASSARGQGYTF
TRBJ2-3 | TRBV9 | . | . | TGTGCCAGCAGTGGTCTGGTAGGGGGAGACACAGATACGCAGTATTTT | CASSGLVGGDTDTQYF
TRBJ2-7 | TRBV10-2 | TRBD1 | . | TGCGCCAGCAGTGCAGGGACAGTGGTTAGGGAGCAGTACTTC | CASSAGTVVREQYF
TRBJ1-2 | TRBV28 | . | . | TGTGCCAGCAGTTTAAGGGGCAGTTATGGCTACACCTTC | CASSLRGSYGYTF
TRBJ2-1 | TRBV5-4 | . | . | TGTGCCAGCAGCTTGGAATTCGCGGGGATGCAGTTCTTC | CASSLEFAGMQFF
TRBJ1-3 | TRBV9 | . | . | TGTGCCAGCAGCCCCCTAGGCTCTGGAAACACCATATATTTT | CASSPLGSGNTIYF
TRBJ2-1 | TRBV6-5 | TRBD1 | . | TGTGCCAGCAGTTACCCTCCGGGACAGCCGAACGGGGAGCAGTTCTTC | CASSYPPGQPNGEQFF
TRBJ1-5 | TRBV7-2 | TRBD1 | few | TGTGCCAGCAGCTTAGAACCTGACAGGGCCCATCAGCCCCAGCATTTT | CASSLEPDRAHQPQHF
TRBJ2-7 | TRBV11-2 | . | . | TGTGCCAGCAGTACCGGGACTTTCTCCTACGAGCAGTACTTC | CASSTGTFSYEQYF
TRBJ1-1 | TRBV30 | TRBD1 | . | TGTGCCTGGAGCTCCGGACAGGCGAACACTGAAGCTTTCTTT | CAWSSGQANTEAFF
TRBJ2-7 | TRBV7-2 | TRBD1 | . | TGTGCCAGCAGCCCCGCCCGAGGACAGGGGGTCTACGAGCAGTACTTC | CASSPARGQGVYEQYF
TRBJ2-2 | TRBV7-2 | . | . | TGTGCCAGCAGCTTCGGACAAATAAAGAACACCGGGGAGCTGTTTTTT | CASSFGQIKNTGELFF
TRBJ2-3 | TRBV6-2/TRBV6-3 | . | . | TGTGCCAGCAGTATGCGGCCAACGACTAGCACAGATACGCAGTATTTT | CASSMRPTTSTDTQYF
TRBJ1-2 | TRBV28 | TRBD1 | . | TGTGCCAGCAGAACAGGGGGCTATGGCTACACCTTC | CASRTGGYGYTF
TRBJ1-2 | TRBV3-1/TRBV3-2 | TRBD1 | . | TGTGCCAGCAGCCTCCGGGACAGCCTCATTCTCTATGGCTACACCTTC | CASSLRDSLILYGYTF
TRBJ2-7 | TRBV19 | TRBD2 | . | TGTGCCAGTACCACGAGCGGGAACTACGAGCAGTACTTC | CASTTSGNYEQYF
TRBJ1-3 | TRBV28 | . | . | TGTGCCAGCAGCGCGAGGGGGGGCTCTGGAAACACCATATATTTT | CASSARGGSGNTIYF
TRBJ2-1 | TRBV9 | TRBD2 | . | TGTGCCAGCAGCGTAGGACTAGCGGGAGCTTATGAGCAGTTCTTC | CASSVGLAGAYEQFF
TRBJ1-6 | TRBV4-1 | . | . | TGCGCCAGCAGCCAAGGGGCCGGGGGGAGCTCCTATAATTCACCCCTCCACTTT | CASSQGAGGSSYNSPLHF
TRBJ2-7 | TRBV7-2 | . | . | TGTGCCAGCAGCTTAATCCAGGCAGGCTCCTACGAGCAGTACTTC | CASSLIQAGSYEQYF
TRBJ2-1 | TRBV7-8 | . | . | TGTGCCAGCAGCCCCCGGGACTCCGGATACAATGAGCAGTTCTTC | CASSPRDSGYNEQFF
TRBJ1-1 | TRBV5-8 | . | few | TGTGCCACCTTGGGGGGGGTGGGAAAGAGCACTGAAGCTTTCTTT | CATLGGVGKSTEAFF
TRBJ2-3 | TRBV12-5 | . | . | TGTGCTAGTGGTCTGGGGGGCTGGACAGATACGCAGTATTTT | CASGLGGWTDTQYF
TRBJ2-5 | TRBV7-2 | TRBD2 | once | TGTGCCAGCAGCTTAATCGACGGCGGGAGTGGTAGAGAGACCCAGTACTTC | CASSLIDGGSGRETQYF
TRBJ2-7 | TRBV13 | TRBD2 | . | TGTGCCAGCAGTGTGGGAGGGGATGTCTACGAGCAGTACTTC | CASSVGGDVYEQYF
TRBJ2-7 | TRBV30 | . | . | TGTGCCTGGAGTCGTCCAGGGGCTTGGGACTACGAGCAGTACTTC | CAWSRPGAWDYEQYF
TRBJ1-5 | TRBV28 | TRBD1 | . | TGTGCCAGCAGTCGGACAGGGGGGTATAGCAATCAGCCCCAGCATTTT | CASSRTGGYSNQPQHF
TRBJ2-7 | TRBV6-1 | . | . | TGTGCCAGCAGTGAAGCCTGGACAGTCGCCTACGAGCAGTACTTC | CASSEAWTVAYEQYF
TRBJ1-6 | TRBV28 | TRBD1 | . | TGTGCCAGCAGGCCCCGGGACAGGGGTAATTCACCCCTCCACTTT | CASRPRDRGNSPLHF
TRBJ2-7 | TRBV7-2 | . | few | TGTGCCAGCAGCCCGCGGGTAAGCTCCTACGAGCAGTACTTC | CASSPRVSSYEQYF
TRBJ1-5 | TRBV11-2 | TRBD1 | . | TGTGCCAGCAGGGAGACAGGGCATCAGCCCCAGCATTTT | CASRETGHQPQHF
TRBJ2-7 | TRBV5-1 | TRBD2 | . | TGCGCCAGCTGTTTCGGACTAGCCCCGAACTACGAGCAGTACTTC | CASCFGLAPNYEQYF
TRBJ2-1 | TRBV19 | TRBD2 | . | TGTGCCAGTAGGTCGGTAGCGGGAGGGCTTCTAACAAATGAGCAGTTCTTC | CASRSVAGGLLTNEQFF
TRBJ2-1 | TRBV5-4 | TRBD2 | . | TGTGCCAGCAGCTTGGGGCTAGCGGCCTACAATGAGCAGTTCTTC | CASSLGLAAYNEQFF
TRBJ1-1 | TRBV5-1 | . | once | TGCGCCAGCAGCATTTCCTCAGGGGAAGCTGAAGCTTTCTTT | CASSISSGEAEAFF
TRBJ2-5 | TRBV11-1 | . | . | TGTGCCAGCAGCTCGCAAGAGACCCAGTACTTC | CASSSQETQYF
TRBJ1-5 | TRBV5-8 | . | few | TGTGCCAGCAGCCGAACCCAGGGGTTCAATCAGCCCCAGCATTTT | CASSRTQGFNQPQHF
TRBJ2-1 | TRBV30 | . | . | TGTGCCTGGAGTGCGGTCTCGAATGAGCAGTTCTTC | CAWSAVSNEQFF
TRBJ2-5 | TRBV5-5 | . | . | TGTGCCAGCAGCCTGGATCAGCGACAGGCCACGGAGACCCAGTACTTC | CASSLDQRQATETQYF
TRBJ1-4 | TRBV5-4 | . | . | TGTGCCAGCGGTCAGGGGCTGGTTGAAAAACTGTTTTTT | CASGQGLVEKLFF
TRBJ2-1 | TRBV7-3 | TRBD2 | . | TGTGCCAGCAGCTTAACGCCGCGGGGGAGCTCCTACAATGAGCAGTTCTTC | CASSLTPRGSSYNEQFF